This T cell receptor beta chain was documented in a study of shared clonotypes between healthy human individuals. Overall study: A couple of female and a few male donors aged 18 to 49 were enrolled. Per donor, CD8 memory used one plate, CD8 naive used two, CD4 memory used three and CD4 naive used three.

V dropped 8 bases and J dropped 4 bases, with 17 bases sitting between them. The CDR3 totals 14 residues. Germline assignment: CDR1 MDHEN and CDR2 SYDVKM. Every immunoSEQ plate was one replicate of a subset's evenly spread DNA. Clones were read by immunoSEQ multiplex PCR, and TCRdb kept only the in-frame ones, dropping some. The table records under 850,000 clones, approximately 72% of them present only once. This clonotype was obtained from a woman between 25 and 40 years old in good health. J is TRBJ1-2 and V is TRBV28; D remains unclear. Sequenced input: memory CD4+ T cells sorted from blood. Regarding subset: CD45RA-negative fraction. Written as DNA, the CDR3 is TGTGCCAGCCTAAAGCAGGACCGAACCTATGGCTACACCTTC. Amino acid sequence: CASLKQDRTYGYTF.